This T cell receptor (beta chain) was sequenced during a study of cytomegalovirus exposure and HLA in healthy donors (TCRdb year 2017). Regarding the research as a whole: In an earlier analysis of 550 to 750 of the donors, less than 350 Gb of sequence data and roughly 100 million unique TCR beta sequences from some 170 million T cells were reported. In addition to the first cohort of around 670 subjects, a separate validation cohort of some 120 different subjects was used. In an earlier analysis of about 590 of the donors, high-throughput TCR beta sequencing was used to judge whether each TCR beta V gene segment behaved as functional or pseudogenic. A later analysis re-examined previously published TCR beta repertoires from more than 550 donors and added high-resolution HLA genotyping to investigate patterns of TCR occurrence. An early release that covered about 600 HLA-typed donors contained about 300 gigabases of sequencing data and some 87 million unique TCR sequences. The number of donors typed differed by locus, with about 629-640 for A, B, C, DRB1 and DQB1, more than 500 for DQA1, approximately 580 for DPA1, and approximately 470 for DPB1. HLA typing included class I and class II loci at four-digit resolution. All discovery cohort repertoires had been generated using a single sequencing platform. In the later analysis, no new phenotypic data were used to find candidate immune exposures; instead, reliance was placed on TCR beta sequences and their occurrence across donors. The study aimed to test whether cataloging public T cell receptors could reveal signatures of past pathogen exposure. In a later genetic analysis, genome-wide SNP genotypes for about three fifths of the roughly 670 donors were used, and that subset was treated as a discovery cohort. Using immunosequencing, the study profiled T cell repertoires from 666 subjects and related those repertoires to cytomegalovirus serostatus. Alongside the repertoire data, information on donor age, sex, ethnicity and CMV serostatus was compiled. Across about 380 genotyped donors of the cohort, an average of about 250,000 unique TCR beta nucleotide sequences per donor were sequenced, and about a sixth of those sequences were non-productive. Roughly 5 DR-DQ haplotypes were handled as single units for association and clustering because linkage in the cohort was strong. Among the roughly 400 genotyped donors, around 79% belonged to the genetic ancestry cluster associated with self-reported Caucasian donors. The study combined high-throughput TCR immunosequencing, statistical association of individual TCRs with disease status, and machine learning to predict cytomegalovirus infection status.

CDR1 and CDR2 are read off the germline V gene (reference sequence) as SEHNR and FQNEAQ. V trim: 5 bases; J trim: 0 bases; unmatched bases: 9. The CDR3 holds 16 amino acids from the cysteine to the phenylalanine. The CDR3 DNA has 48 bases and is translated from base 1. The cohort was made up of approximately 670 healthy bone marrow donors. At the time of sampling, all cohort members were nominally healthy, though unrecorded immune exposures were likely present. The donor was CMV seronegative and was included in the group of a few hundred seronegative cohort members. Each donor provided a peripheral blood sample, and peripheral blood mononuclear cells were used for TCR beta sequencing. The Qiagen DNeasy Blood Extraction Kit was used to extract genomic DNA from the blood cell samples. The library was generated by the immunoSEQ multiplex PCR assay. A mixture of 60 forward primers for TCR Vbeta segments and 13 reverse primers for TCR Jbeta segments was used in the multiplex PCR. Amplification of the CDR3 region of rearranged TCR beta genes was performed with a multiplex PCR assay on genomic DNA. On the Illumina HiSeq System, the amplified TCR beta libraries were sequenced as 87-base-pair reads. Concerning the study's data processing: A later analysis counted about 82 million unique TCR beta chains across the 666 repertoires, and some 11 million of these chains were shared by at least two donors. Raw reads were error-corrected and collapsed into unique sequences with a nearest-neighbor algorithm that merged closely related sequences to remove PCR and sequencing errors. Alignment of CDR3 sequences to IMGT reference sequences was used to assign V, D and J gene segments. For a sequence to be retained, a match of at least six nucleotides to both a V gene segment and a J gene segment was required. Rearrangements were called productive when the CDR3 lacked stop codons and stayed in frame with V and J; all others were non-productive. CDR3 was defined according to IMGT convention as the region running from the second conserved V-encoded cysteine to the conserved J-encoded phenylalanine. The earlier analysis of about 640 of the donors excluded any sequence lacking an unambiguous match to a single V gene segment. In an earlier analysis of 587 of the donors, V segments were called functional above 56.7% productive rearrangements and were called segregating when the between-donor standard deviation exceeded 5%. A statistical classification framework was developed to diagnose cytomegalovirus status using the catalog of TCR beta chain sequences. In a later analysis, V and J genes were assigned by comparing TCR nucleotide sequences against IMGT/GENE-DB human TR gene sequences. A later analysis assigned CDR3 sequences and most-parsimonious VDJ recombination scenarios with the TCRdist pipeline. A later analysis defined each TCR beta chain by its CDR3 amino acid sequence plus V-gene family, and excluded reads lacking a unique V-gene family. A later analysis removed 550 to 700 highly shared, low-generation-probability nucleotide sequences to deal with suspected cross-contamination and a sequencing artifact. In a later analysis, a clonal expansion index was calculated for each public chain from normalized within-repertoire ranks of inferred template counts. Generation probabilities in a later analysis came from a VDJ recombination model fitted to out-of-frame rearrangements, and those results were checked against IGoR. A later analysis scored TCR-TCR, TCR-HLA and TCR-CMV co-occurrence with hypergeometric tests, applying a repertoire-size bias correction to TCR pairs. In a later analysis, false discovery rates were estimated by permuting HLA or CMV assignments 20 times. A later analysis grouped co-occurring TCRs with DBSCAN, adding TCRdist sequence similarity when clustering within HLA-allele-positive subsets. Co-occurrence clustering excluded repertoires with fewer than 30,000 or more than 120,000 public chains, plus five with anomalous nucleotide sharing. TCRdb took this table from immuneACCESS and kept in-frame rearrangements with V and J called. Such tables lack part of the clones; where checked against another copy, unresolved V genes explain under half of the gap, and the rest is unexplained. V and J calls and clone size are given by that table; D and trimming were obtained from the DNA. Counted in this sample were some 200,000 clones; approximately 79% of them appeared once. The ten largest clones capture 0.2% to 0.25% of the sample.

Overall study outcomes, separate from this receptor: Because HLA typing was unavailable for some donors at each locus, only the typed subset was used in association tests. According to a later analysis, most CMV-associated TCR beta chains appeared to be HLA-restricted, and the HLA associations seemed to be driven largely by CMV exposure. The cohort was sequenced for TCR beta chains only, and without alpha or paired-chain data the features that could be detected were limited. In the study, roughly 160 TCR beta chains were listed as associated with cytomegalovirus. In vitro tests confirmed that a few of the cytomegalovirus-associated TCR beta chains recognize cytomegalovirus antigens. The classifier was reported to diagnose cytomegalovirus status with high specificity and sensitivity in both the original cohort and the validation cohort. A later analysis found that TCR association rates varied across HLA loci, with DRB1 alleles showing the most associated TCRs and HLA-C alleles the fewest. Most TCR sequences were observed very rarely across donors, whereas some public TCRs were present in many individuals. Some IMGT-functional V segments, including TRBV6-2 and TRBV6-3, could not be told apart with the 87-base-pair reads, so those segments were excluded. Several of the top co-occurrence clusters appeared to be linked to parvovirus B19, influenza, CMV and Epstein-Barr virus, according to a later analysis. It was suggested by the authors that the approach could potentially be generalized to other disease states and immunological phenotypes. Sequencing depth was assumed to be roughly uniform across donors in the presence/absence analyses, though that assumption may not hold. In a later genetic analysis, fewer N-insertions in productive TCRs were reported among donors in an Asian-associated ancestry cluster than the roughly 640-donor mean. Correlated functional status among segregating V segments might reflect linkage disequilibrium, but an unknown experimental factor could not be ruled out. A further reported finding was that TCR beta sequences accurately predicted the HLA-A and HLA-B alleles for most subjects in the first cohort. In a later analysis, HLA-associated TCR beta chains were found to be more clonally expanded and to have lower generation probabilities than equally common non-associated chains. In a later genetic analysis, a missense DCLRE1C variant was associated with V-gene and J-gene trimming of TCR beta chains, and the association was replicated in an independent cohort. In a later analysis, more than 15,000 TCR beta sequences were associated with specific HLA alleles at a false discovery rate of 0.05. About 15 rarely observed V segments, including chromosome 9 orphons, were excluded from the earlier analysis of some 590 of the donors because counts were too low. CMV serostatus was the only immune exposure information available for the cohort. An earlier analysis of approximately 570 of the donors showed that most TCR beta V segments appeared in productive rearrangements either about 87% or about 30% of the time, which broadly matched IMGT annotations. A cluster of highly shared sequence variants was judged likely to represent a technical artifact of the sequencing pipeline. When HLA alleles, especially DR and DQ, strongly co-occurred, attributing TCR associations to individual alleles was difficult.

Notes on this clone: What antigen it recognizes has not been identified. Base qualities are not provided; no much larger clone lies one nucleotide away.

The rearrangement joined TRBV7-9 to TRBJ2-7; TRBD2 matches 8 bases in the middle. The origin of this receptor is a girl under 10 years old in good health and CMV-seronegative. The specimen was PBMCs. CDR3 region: CASSTFLAGNSYEQYF. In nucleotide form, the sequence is TGTGCCAGCAGCACCTTTTTAGCGGGGAACTCCTACGAGCAGTACTTC.